These T cell receptor beta chains were read from a single sample in a study of T cells in Graves' hyperthyroidism and ophthalmopathy. TCRdb fed the multiplex PCR reads into MiXCR, producing one record per CDR3 protein. Among under 700,000 distinct CDR3 sequences listed, around 46% were seen once. Sequencing was done on a sample of peripheral blood or thyroid tissue (not recorded which). Receptors originate from a woman under 30 with Graves' hyperthyroidism. Each CDR3 is given with its conserved first and last residue. A D gene is named only where the DNA matches it firmly. Not every row has a clone size; where given, it reads once, few, many or a size class.

d_call clone_size j_call cdr3_length v_call cdr3_nt cdr3_aa
TRBD2 - TRBJ2-7 16 TRBV10-2 TGCGCCAGCAGTGACGACCTGCGGGGGGTCTCCTACGAGCAGTACTTC CASSDDLRGVSYEQYF
- - TRBJ1-5 14 TRBV7-9 TGCGCCAGCAGCCAAGACGGAGGGGGTCAGCCCCAGCATTTT CASSQDGGGQPQHF
- many TRBJ1-1 11 TRBV29-1 TGCAGCGTTGTAGTTGGGGCTGAAGCTTTCTTT CSVVVGAEAFF
- few TRBJ1-1 12 TRBV2 TGTGCCAGCAGAGATCAGAGACTCGTAGCTTTCTTT CASRDQRLVAFF
- few TRBJ2-7 13 TRBV12-3/TRBV12-4 TGTGCCAGCAGTTTAGCACCAGGGAACGAGCAGTACTTC CASSLAPGNEQYF
TRBD1 few TRBJ2-7 14 TRBV7-9 TGTGCCAGCAGCTCCCCGGGACAGGGGACCGAGCAGTACTTC CASSSPGQGTEQYF
- once TRBJ1-1 13 TRBV9 TGTGCCAGCAGCGTAGCGTCTAGAAATGAAGCTTTCTTT CASSVASRNEAFF
- - TRBJ1-6 16 TRBV15 TGTGCCACCAGCAGCTTAAGAGGGGAAGTTAATTCACCCCTCCACTTT CATSSLRGEVNSPLHF
- many TRBJ1-1 13 TRBV29-1 TGCAGCGTTGATAAGTCGGGTAACACTGAAGCTTTCTTT CSVDKSGNTEAFF
- few TRBJ2-5 15 TRBV6-5 TGTGCCAGCAGTTACTCGAACGTGGTACAGGAGACCCAGTACTTC CASSYSNVVQETQYF
TRBD2 - TRBJ2-3 15 TRBV7-2 TGTGCCAGCAGCTTACGTAGCGGGAGTACAGATACGCAGTATTTT CASSLRSGSTDTQYF
TRBD1 many TRBJ1-5 15 TRBV7-8 TGTGCCAGCAGCTCAGACAGGGTCAGCAATCAGCCCCAGCATTTT CASSSDRVSNQPQHF